This T cell receptor (beta chain) was captured in a study of blood T cell repertoires in COVID-19. Study details: Collection of acute and convalescent COVID-19 samples took place in the United States, Italy and Spain. T cells, B-cell-depleted T cells, or PBMCs supplied cDNA or gDNA.

The germline gives CDR1 LNHDA, CDR2 SQIVND (reference sequence). There are 14 residues in the CDR3. Between the trimmed V and J ends, which lost 1 base and 7 bases, there was a span of 13 bases. This clone was seen only once. Source study methods: Amplification of reference gene primers provided the estimated nucleated cell counts. Profiled with immunoSEQ multiplex PCR; TCRdb holds only in-frame clones, not every one. That table is the source of V, J and clone size, and D and trimming were worked out from the DNA. The sample comprises 95,000 to 150,000 clones, about 87% of which are singletons, and roughly 2.2% rests with the top ten.

This TCR was recovered from a woman aged 50 to 60 with acute or convalescent COVID-19. The genes are TRBV19 and TRBJ1-2; maybe TRBD1 (6 bases). The sequenced material came from peripheral blood. The DNA of the CDR3 is TGTGCCAGTAGTATAGTGTCACAGGGAAGTGGCTACACCTTC. Its protein product is CASSIVSQGSGYTF.